This TCR beta chain was identified during a study of shared clonotypes between healthy human individuals. Whole-study context: The cohort comprised a couple of women and a few men. Their ages spanned 18 to 49 years. Notes on the study in general: Limitation of the genetic and exposure-history diversity represented came from the few donors.

With regard to this clone: Its antigen is not identified.

DNA at approximately 200 ng, tens of thousands of T cell genomes, went into sorted-subset replicate PCRs. Produced via immunoSEQ multiplex PCR; TCRdb's table is partial and in-frame only. Here the sample spans more than 600,000 clones, roughly nine tenths being singletons. V was clipped by 1 base and J by 6 bases; unmatched bases: 4. From germline, CDR1 is SGHVS and CDR2 FQNEAQ. The CDR3 is 14 amino acids. CD45RO negativity and positive selection for CCR7 defined naive CD8 cells, a population that excluded terminally differentiated effector memory CD45RA+ cells. The chain carries TRBV7-8 and TRBJ1-1; 8 bases match TRBD1. Material: naive CD8+ T cells sorted from blood. This receptor was taken from a young man in good health. The CDR3 DNA sequence: TGTGCCAGCAGCTTAGGACAGGGGAAGGCTGAAGCTTTCTTT. It codes for CASSLGQGKAEAFF.